This TCR beta chain was sequenced in a study of Ad26.COV2.S vaccination and SARS-CoV-2 variants. The study's findings and limits: Similar non-spike TCR breadth was seen in vaccine and placebo recipients.

As regards this clone: Its antigen is not identified.

The CDR3 length is 15 residues. Germline-derived CDR1 and CDR2 are SGDLS and YYNGEE. The ends were cut back, 4 bases at V and 0 bases at J, with 11 bases in the middle. Described treatment: about 20 received Ad26.COV2.S at low or high dose, single or two shots; 5 received placebo; per-sample allocation not given. After the first vaccine or placebo injection, samples were drawn on day 63. Built on an Ad26 vector, the vaccine expressed Wuhan-strain SARS-CoV-2 spike. Profiling relied on immunoSEQ multiplex PCR, and the TCRdb table lists in-frame clones only, not all of them. Here the sample spans approximately 250,000 clones, 70% to 90% being singletons.

The material sequenced was peripheral blood, taken in a trial of Ad26.COV2.S vaccine versus placebo. The V call is TRBV9, the J call TRBJ1-3; D is unclear. The clonotype originates from a person between 18 and 65 years old who received the Ad26.COV2.S COVID-19 vaccine or a placebo. This chain's CDR3 is CASSPAESSGNTIYF. DNA of the CDR3: TGTGCCAGCAGCCCCGCCGAGAGCTCTGGAAACACCATATATTTT.